The entry below gives a single T cell receptor beta chain sequence along with its context. The antigen it recognizes is unknown. No base-level quality is on record; no much larger clone is a single base apart. The data stem from a study of blood T cell repertoires in COVID-19 (dated by TCRdb to about 2020). In terms of the full investigation: Samples from collaborators originated in the United States, Italy and Spain and spanned both the acute and convalescent phases of COVID-19. Samples came from the ongoing ImmuneRACE study (first 160 participants) plus 1,254 subjects from 6 global collaborators. Subjects who had been exposed to COVID-19, were actively infected with it, or had recovered from it provided the deeply sampled blood TCRbeta repertoires that made up the dataset. The repertoires were made available in a free public database intended to serve as a resource for research on the immune response to SARS-CoV-2. Sample metadata almost always included a de-identified subject ID, COVID-19 status, age in years and sex. The prospective study material was composed of cDNA or gDNA derived from T cells, B-cell-depleted T cells, or PBMCs. Where HLA class I and class II types were available, the types were taken from metadata supplied by the sample provider, not from assay-based typing.

The collaborating institutions used their own protocols to collect whole blood in K2EDTA tubes. Collaborator samples were shipped for TCRbeta analysis as frozen whole blood, isolated PBMCs, or DNA extracted from either sample type. The immunoSEQ Assay, a bias-controlled multiplex PCR, was used to amplify TCRbeta CDR3 regions from genomic DNA. Regarding the original processing steps: The number of nucleated cells in each sample was estimated from the amplification of reference gene primers within the assay. To quantify the absolute abundance of each unique TCRbeta CDR3 rearrangement, sequence reads were collapsed and filtered. For each sample, productive Simpson clonality was calculated as the square root of Simpson's diversity index over productive rearrangements. As stored in TCRdb, this immuneACCESS dataset retains in-frame rearrangements with V and J assigned. A fraction of the clones does not appear; measured against another copy, unresolved V genes explain less than half of the discrepancy, and the remainder lacks a known reason. D and trimming come from the DNA, and the V and J calls and clone size come from that table. Here the sample has about 140,000 clones; 65% to 90% occur a single time. The leading ten clones occupy 2.5% to 3.5% of the sample.

The research as a whole found: Clinical and demographic metadata were provided uncurated, with the amount varying by source and participant.

The CDR3 spans 16 residues, from the cysteine through the phenylalanine. Only the CDR3 DNA stays, 48 bases, in frame from base 1. V trim: 6 bases; J trim: 2 bases; unmatched bases: 8. The germline V gene specifies ENHRY as CDR1 and SYGVKD as CDR2. The sequence came from a man aged 45-65 years with acute or convalescent COVID-19. This receptor chain uses TRBV10-3 and TRBJ2-2; a stretch of 8 junction bases matches TRBD2. The sample comprised peripheral blood. The encoded CDR3 is CAIRGRSGRNTGELFF. The DNA sequence is given as TGTGCCATCAGGGGGCGGAGCGGGAGAAACACCGGGGAGCTGTTTTTT.